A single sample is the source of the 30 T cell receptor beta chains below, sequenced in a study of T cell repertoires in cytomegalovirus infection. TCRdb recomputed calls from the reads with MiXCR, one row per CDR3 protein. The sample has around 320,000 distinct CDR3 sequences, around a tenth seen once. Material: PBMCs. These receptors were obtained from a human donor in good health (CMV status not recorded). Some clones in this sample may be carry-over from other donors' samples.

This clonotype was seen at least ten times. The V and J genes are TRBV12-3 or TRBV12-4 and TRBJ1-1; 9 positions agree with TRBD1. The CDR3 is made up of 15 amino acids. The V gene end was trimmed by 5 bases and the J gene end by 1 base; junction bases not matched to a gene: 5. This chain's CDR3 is CASSPTGGANTEAFF. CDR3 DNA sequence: TGTGCCAGCAGTCCAACAGGGGGCGCGAACACTGAAGCTTTCTTT.

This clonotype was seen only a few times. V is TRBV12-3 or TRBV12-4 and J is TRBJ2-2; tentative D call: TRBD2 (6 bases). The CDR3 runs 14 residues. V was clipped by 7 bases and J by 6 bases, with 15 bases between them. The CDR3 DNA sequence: TGTGCCAGCATGGGGAGGACCACGTCCGGGGAGCTGTTTTTT. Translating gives CASMGRTTSGELFF.

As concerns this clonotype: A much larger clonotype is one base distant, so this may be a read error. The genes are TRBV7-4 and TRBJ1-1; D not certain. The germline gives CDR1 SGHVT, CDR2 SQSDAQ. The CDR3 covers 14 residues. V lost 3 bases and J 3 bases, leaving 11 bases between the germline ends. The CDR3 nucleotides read TGTGCCAGCAGCTTCGAGGATCTCCACACTGAAGCTTTCTTT. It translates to CASSFEDLHTEAFF.

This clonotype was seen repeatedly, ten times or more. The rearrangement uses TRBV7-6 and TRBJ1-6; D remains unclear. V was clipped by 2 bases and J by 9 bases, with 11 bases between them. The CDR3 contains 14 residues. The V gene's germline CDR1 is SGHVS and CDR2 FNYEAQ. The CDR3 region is CASSLPGVGSPLHF. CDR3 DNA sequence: TGTGCCAGCAGCTTACCAGGTGTAGGTTCACCCCTCCACTTT.

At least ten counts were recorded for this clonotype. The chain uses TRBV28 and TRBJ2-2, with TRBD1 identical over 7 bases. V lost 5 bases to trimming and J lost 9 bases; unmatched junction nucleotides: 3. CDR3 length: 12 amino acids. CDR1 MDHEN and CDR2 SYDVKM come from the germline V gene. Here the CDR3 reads CASSQGVWELFF. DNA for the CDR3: TGTGCCAGCAGTCAGGGGGTGTGGGAGCTGTTTTTT. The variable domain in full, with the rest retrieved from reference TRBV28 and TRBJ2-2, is DVKVTQSSRYLVKRTGEKVFLECVQDMDHENMFWYRQDPGLGLRLIYFSYDVKMKEKGDIPEGYSVSREKKERFSLILESASTNQTSMYLCASSQGVWELFFGEGSRLTVL.

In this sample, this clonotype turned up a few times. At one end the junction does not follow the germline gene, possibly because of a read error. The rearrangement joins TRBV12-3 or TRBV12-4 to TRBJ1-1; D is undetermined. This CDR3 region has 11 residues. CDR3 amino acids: CASKNDRQMTF. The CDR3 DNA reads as TGTGCCAGCAAGAACGATCGGCAGATGACTTTT.

The CDR3: CASSDLAGGGETQYF. CDR3 DNA: TGTGCCAGCAGCGACCTAGCGGGAGGTGGGGAGACCCAGTACTTC. The V and J genes are TRBV2 and TRBJ2-5, with 11 bases identical to TRBD2. This CDR3 region has 15 residues. CDR1 SNHLY and CDR2 FYNNEI come from the germline V gene. With 6 bases clipped from V and 5 bases from J, the junction kept 8 bases outside the gene matches.

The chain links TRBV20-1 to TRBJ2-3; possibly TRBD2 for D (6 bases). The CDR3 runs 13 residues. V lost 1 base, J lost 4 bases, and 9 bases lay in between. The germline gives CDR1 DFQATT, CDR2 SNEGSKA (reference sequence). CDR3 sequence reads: CSARVPGADTQYF. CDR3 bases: TGCAGTGCTAGAGTCCCGGGGGCAGATACGCAGTATTTT.

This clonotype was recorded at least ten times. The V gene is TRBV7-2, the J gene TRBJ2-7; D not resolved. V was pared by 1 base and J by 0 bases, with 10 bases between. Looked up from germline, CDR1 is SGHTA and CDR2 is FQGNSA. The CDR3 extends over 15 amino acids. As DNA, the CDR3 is TGTGCCAGCAGCTTAGTAAATGATGTCTCCTACGAGCAGTACTTC. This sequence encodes CASSLVNDVSYEQYF.

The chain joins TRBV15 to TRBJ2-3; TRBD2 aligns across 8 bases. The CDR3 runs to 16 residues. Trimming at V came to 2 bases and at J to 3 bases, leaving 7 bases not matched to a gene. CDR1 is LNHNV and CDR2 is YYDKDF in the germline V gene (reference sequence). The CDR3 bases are TGTGCCACCAGCAGATCCGGGAGCGGGAGAACAGATACGCAGTATTTT. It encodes CATSRSGSGRTDTQYF.

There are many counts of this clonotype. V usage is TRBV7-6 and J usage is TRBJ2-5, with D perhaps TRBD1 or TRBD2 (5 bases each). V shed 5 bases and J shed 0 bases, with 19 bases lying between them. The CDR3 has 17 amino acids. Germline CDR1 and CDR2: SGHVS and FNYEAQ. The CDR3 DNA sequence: TGTGCCAGCAGCAGTCCCGGGACGGTTACGTACCAAGAGACCCAGTACTTC. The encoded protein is CASSSPGTVTYQETQYF.

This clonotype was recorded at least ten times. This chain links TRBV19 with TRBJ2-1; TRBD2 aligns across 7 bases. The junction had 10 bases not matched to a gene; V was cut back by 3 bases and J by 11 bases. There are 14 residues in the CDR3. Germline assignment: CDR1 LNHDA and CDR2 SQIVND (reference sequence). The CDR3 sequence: CASSMGGQRLKQFF. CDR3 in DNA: TGTGCCAGTAGTATGGGAGGGCAGAGGCTTAAGCAGTTCTTC.

The CDR3 loop reads CASSSNWDRVMYF. CDR3 in DNA: TGTGCCAGCAGTTCCAACTGGGACCGAGTTATGTACTTC. The chain carries TRBV12-3 or TRBV12-4 and TRBJ2-7, with D tentatively TRBD1 or TRBD2 (5 bases each). CDR3 length: 13 amino acids. Trimming left V 4 bases short and J 12 bases short, with 19 bases between.

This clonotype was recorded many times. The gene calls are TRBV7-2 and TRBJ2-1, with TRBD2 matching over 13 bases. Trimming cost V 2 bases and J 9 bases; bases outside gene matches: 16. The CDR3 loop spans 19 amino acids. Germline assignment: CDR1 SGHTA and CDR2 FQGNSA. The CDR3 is CASSLNKRGLAGRVGEQFF. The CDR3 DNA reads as TGTGCCAGCAGCTTAAATAAGAGGGGACTAGCGGGACGAGTAGGTGAGCAGTTCTTC.

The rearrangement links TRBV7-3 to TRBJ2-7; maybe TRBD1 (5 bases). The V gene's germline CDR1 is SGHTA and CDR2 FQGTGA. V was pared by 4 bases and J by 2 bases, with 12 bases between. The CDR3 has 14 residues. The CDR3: CASSSPTGPYEQYF. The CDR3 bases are TGTGCCAGCAGCTCACCCACAGGCCCCTACGAGCAGTACTTC.

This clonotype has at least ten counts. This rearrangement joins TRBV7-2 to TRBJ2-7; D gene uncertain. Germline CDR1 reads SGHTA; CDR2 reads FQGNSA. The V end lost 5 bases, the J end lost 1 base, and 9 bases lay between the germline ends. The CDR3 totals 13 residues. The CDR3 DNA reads TGTGCCAGCAGCCTTTGGTCTTCCTACGAGCAGTACTTC. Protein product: CASSLWSSYEQYF.

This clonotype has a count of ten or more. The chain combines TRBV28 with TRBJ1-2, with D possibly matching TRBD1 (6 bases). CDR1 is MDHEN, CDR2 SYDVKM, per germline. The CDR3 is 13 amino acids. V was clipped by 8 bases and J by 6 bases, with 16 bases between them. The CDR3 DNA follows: TGTGCCAGCGTCCCACACAGGGTGGATGGCTACACCTTC. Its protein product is CASVPHRVDGYTF.

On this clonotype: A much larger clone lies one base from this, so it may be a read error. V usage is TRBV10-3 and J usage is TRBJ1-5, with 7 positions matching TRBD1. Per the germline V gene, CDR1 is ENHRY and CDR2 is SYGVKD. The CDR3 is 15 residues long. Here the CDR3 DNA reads TGTGCCTTCAGTAAAGAGGGACAGCTCAATCAGCCCCAGCATTTT. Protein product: CAFSKEGQLNQPQHF.

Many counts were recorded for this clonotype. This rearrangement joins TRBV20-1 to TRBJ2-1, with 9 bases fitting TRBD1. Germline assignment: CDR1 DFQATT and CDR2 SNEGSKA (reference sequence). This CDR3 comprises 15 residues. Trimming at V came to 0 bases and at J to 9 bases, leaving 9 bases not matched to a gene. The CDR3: CSARDWGQGSSEQFF. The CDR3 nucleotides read TGCAGTGCTAGAGATTGGGGACAGGGTAGTAGTGAGCAGTTCTTC.

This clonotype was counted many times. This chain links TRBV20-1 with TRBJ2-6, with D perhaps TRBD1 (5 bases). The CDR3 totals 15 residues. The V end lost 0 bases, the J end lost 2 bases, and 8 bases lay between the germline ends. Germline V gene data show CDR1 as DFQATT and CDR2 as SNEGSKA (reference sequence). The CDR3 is CSARDRETGANVLTF. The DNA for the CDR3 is TGCAGTGCTAGAGACAGGGAAACTGGGGCCAACGTCCTGACTTTC.

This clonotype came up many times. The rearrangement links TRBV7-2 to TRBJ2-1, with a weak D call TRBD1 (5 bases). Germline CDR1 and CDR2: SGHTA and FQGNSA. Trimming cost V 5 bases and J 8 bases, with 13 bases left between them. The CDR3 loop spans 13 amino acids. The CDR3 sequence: CASSLRRGHEQFF. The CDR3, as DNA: TGTGCCAGCAGCCTACGAAGGGGTCATGAGCAGTTCTTC.

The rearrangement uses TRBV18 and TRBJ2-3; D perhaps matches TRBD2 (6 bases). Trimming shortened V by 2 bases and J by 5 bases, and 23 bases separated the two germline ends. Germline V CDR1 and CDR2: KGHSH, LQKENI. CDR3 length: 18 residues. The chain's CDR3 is CASSPASRRGLLGDTQYF. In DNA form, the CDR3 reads TGTGCCAGCTCACCAGCTTCTCGGCGGGGACTTCTGGGAGATACGCAGTATTTT.

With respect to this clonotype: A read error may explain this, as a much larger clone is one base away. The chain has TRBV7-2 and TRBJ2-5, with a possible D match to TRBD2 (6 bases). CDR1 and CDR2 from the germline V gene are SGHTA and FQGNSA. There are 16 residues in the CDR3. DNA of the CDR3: TGTGCCAGCAGCGCCCGCAAAGGAGGGTACCAAGAGACCCAGCACTTC. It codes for CASSARKGGYQETQHF.

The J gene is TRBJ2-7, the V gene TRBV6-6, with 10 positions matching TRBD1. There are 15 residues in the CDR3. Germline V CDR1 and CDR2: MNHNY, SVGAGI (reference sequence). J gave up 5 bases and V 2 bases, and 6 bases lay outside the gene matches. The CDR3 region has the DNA TGTGCCAGCAGTTACATTGGGACAGGGGACAACGAGCAGTACTTC. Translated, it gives CASSYIGTGDNEQYF.

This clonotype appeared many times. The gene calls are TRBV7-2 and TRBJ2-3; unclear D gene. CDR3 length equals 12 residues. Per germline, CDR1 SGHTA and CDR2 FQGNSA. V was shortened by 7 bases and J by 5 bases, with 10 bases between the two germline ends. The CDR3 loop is CASTISRDTQYF. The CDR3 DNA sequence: TGTGCCAGCACCATCTCACGAGATACGCAGTATTTT.

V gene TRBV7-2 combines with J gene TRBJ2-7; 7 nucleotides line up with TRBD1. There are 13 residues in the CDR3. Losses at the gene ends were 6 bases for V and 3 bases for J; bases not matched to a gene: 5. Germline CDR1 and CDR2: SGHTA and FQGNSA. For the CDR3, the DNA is TGTGCCAGCAGACCACAGGGGCTCTACGAGCAGTACTTC. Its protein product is CASRPQGLYEQYF.

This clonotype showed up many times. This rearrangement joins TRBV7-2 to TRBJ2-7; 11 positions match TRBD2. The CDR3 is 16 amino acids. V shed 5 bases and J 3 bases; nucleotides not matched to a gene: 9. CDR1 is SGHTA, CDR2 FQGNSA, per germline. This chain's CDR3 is CASSQYPGTSGYEQYF. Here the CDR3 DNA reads TGTGCCAGCAGCCAGTACCCCGGGACTAGCGGCTACGAGCAGTACTTC.

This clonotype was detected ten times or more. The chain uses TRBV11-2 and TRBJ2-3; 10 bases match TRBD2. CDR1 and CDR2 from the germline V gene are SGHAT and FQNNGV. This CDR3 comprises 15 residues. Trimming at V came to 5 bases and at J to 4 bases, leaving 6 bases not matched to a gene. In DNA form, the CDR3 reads TGTGCCAGCAGCCCGGGACTAGCGTTTCCAGATACGCAGTATTTT. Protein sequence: CASSPGLAFPDTQYF.

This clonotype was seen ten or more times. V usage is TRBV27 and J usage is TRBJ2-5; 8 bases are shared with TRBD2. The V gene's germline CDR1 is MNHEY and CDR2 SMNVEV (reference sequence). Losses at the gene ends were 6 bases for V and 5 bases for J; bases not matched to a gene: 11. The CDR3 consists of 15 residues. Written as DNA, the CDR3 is TGTGCCAGCAGAACGATGAGCGGGAGTTGGGAGACCCAGTACTTC. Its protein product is CASRTMSGSWETQYF.

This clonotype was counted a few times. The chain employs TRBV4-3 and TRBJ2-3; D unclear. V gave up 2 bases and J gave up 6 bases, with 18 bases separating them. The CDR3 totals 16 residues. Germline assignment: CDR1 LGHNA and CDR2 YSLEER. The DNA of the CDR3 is TGCGCCAGCAGCCAACACCAAGGTCGGTATTGGGATACGCAGTATTTT. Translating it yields CASSQHQGRYWDTQYF.